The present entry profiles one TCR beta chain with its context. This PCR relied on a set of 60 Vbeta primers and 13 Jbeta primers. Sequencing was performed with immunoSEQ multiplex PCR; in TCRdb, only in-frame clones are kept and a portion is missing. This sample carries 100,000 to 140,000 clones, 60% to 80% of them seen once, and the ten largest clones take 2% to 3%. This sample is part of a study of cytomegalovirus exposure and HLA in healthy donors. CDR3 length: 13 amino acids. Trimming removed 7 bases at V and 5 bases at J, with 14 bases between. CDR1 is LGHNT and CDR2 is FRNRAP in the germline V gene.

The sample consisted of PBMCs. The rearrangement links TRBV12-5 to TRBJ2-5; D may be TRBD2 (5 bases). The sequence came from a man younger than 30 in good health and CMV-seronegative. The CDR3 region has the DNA TGTGCTAGTGCCTTAGGGTGGAGGGAGACCCAGTACTTC. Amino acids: CASALGWRETQYF. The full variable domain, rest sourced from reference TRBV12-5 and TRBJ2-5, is DARVTQTPRHKVTEMGQEVTMRCQPILGHNTVFWYRQTMMQGLELLAYFRNRAPLDDSGMPKDRFSAEMPDATLATLKIQPSEPRDSAVYFCASALGWRETQYFGPGTRLLVL.